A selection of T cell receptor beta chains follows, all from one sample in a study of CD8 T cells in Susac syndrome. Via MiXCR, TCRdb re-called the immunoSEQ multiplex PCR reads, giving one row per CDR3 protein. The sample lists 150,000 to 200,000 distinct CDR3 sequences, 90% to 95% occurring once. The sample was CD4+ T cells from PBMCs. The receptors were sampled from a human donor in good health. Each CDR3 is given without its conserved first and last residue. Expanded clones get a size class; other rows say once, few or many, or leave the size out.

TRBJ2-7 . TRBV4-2 ASSPEYTVTSLTYEQY
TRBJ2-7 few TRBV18 ASSPQGEEQY
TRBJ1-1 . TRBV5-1 ASSLAALNRVTF
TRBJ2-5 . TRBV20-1 SVLVGNGETQY
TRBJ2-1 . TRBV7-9 SSSLDGGDEQF
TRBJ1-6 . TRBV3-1 ASSRRDGNNSPLH
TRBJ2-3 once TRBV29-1 SVDGGDTQY
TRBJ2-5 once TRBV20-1 SASNRETQY
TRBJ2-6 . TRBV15 ATSSTGFSGANVLT
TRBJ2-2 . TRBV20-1 SARDQRSGELF
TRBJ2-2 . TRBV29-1 STFSGDPYTGELF
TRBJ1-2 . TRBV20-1 SATRSLGYT
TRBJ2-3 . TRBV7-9 ASSQGRVGDTQY
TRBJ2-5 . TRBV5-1 ASSLESGRETQY
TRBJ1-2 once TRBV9 ASSVGQGNGYT
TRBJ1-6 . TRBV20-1 SAPPLTGNFNSPLH
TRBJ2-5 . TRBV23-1 ASSHSGSGGREVGETQY
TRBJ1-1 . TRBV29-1 TIRRAGGDTEAF
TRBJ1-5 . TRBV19 ASSITSNQPQH
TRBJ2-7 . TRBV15 ATSRAGKVHEQY
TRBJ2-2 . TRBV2 ASRLLAGTFTGELF
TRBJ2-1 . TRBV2 ASSVQGPTRNEQF
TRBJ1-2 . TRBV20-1 SARDPSDREDYT
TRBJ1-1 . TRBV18 ASSIQGQGRVEGAF
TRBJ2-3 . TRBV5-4 ASSFAQYTDTQY
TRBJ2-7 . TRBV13 ASSLRDSYEQY
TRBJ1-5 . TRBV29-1 SVAGQDNQPQH
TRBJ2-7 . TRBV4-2 ASSQEAGENYEQY
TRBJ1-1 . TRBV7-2 ASSLWVNTEAF
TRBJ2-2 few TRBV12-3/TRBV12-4 ASSLSGGSGELF
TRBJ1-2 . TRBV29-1 SVRRVDYGYT
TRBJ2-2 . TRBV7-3 ASSPAPNTGELF
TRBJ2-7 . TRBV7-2 ASSLTSGGILYEQY
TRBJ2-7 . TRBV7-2 ASSLVLVDRGGEQY
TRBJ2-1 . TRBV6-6 ASTTGLAGNHEQF
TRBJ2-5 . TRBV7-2 ASSLVGAGQETQY
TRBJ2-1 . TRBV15 ATSHHRSSYNEQF
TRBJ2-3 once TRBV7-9 ATRPLLDTDTQY
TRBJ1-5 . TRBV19 ASSIGQKNQPQH
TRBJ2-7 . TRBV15 ATGSGGGYEQY
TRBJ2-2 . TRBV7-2 ASSFSGVGNTGELF
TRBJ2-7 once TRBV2 ASSSGTSGGLTYEQY
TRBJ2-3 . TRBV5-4 ASSAGTRWAQDTQY
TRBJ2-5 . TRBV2 ASKSFSQETQY
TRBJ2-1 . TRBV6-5 ASSYSKSEQF
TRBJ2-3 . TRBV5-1 ASSLADPTDTQY
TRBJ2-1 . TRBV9 ASSVLDGGGGSKQF
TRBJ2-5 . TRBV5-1 ASGQGSIKETQY
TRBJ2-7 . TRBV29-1 SVSRGDGYEQY
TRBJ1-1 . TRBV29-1 SLGGGVLNTEAF
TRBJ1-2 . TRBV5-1 ASSLNTGGSSFYGYT
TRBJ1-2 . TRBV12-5 ASGPRGNYGYT
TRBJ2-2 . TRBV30 AWSVVSYTGELF